Shown below are 8 T cell receptor beta chains from a single sample sequenced in a study of graft-versus-host responses after intestinal transplantation. Using immunoSEQ multiplex PCR, the repertoire was profiled, and TCRdb retains in-frame clones only, with some absent. The table lists about 120,000 clones, 93% of them singletons. These receptors' targets are unknown. The starting material was unstimulated CD8+ T cells sorted from spleen or lymph node cells, obtained before intestinal transplant. The origin of the receptors is a human donor who received an intestinal transplant.

The sample holds one count of this clone. V gene TRBV19 combines with J gene TRBJ2-1; TRBD2 matches 7 bases. CDR1 and CDR2 from the germline V gene are LNHDA and SQIVND (reference sequence). This CDR3 is built from 14 residues. J lost 1 base, V lost 6 bases, and 3 bases had no gene match. CDR3 sequence (DNA): TGTGCCAGTAGCTGGGGAGGGTCCTACAATGAGCAGTTCTTC. This gives the protein CASSWGGSYNEQFF.

The chain recombines TRBV7-8 with TRBJ2-1, with 15 bases that match TRBD2. The CDR3 is made up of 16 amino acids. V lost 4 bases and J lost 15; bases outside the gene matches: 13. CDR1 SGHVS and CDR2 FQNEAQ come from the germline V gene. CDR3 region: CASSSYPGLAGGVAFF. The CDR3 nucleotides read TGTGCCAGCAGCTCCTATCCTGGACTAGCGGGAGGGGTAGCGTTCTTC.

The chain employs TRBV29-1 and TRBJ2-3; 8 bases align to TRBD2. V gave up 3 bases and J gave up 0 bases; unmatched junction bases: 2. CDR1 is SQVTM and CDR2 is ANQGSEA in the germline V gene. The CDR3 length is 14 residues. DNA for the CDR3: TGCAGCGTTGAGAGCGGGAGAAGCACAGATACGCAGTATTTT. It codes for CSVESGRSTDTQYF.

This clone has only one observation. The rearrangement links TRBV6-5 to TRBJ2-3, with 11 nucleotides matching TRBD1. Germline V CDR1 and CDR2: MNHEY, SVGAGI. The length of the CDR3 is 15 residues. V trimming: 5 bases; J trimming: 6 bases; junction bases outside the gene matches: 7. For the CDR3, the DNA is TGTGCCAGCAGTCTCTCCGGACAGGGGGCGGATACGCAGTATTTT. This encodes CASSLSGQGADTQYF.

This rearrangement joins TRBV13 to TRBJ2-7; 7 bases align to TRBD2. Unmatched junction bases numbered 15, after V lost 3 bases and J lost 7 bases. Germline CDR1 is PRHDT and CDR2 is FYEKMQ (reference sequence). This CDR3 has 16 residues. The CDR3 loop reads CASSFSTAGLKREQYF. The CDR3 nucleotides read TGTGCCAGCAGCTTCTCTACTGCGGGACTAAAGCGGGAGCAGTACTTC.

The J gene is TRBJ1-3, the V gene TRBV19; D unresolved. CDR3 length: 16 residues. V was trimmed by 4 bases and J by 4 bases, leaving 17 bases between them. Germline V gene lookup returns CDR1 LNHDA and CDR2 SQIVND (reference sequence). The CDR3 region has the DNA TGTGCCAGTAGTACGCCTACCCGGAGCGGGGGAAACACCATATATTTT. Translated, it gives CASSTPTRSGGNTIYF.

The table lists this clone with a count of one. The rearrangement joins TRBV5-4 to TRBJ2-2; a possible D gene is TRBD1 (6 bases). The CDR3 runs to 13 residues. V lost 4 bases and J 6 bases, leaving 10 bases between the germline ends. Germline lookup yields CDR1 SGHNT and CDR2 YYREEE (reference sequence). The CDR3 nucleotides read TGTGCCAGCAGCCTGAAGGGGGCCGGGGAGCTGTTTTTT. It is translated as CASSLKGAGELFF.

The rearrangement joins TRBV7-3 to TRBJ2-1; the match to TRBD2 covers 9 bases. Trimming took 0 bases from V and 8 from J; bases not matched to a gene: 5. The CDR3 consists of 15 residues. Germline CDR1 is SGHTA and CDR2 is FQGTGA. DNA of the CDR3: TGTGCCAGCAGCTTAACGCCTAGCGGGAACTATGAGCAGTTCTTC. Its protein product is CASSLTPSGNYEQFF. Together with reference TRBV7-3 and TRBJ2-1, the CDR3 gives the full variable domain: GAGVSQTPSNKVTEKGKYVELRCDPISGHTALYWYRQSLGQGPEFLIYFQGTGAADDSGLPNDRFFAVRPEGSVSTLKIQRTERGDSAVYLCASSLTPSGNYEQFFGPGTRLTVL.